This T cell receptor beta chain was sequenced for a study of cytomegalovirus exposure and HLA in healthy donors. General observations from the study: An Asian-associated ancestry cluster reportedly showed fewer N-insertions than the approximately 650-donor mean in a later analysis. TCR beta V segments were, for the most part, productive about 87% or about 30% of the time in an earlier analysis. Most TCR sequences showed up rarely, but some public TCRs showed up in many donors.

Use of 60 Vbeta and 13 Jbeta primers characterized the PCR. Here immunoSEQ multiplex PCR was the method, and the copy in TCRdb shows in-frame clones only, minus some. Of about 120,000 clones listed, roughly 85% are singletons. Regarding this clone: Its antigen remains unidentified.

The CDR3 sequence is 21 residues long. The V segment lost 5 bases and the J segment 8 bases; nucleotides outside the gene matches: 21. Looked up from germline, CDR1 is PRHDT and CDR2 is FYEKMQ (reference sequence). V is TRBV13 and J is TRBJ2-1, with TRBD2 matching over 16 bases. The origin of this receptor is a woman aged 40 to 50 in good health and CMV-seropositive. The sample taken for sequencing was PBMCs. CDR3 nucleotides: TGTGCCAGCAGCACCCCGACAGGGCGACCGGGACTAGCGGGAGGGCCATATGAGCAGTTCTTC. As protein: CASSTPTGRPGLAGGPYEQFF.